The source of this T cell receptor beta chain is a study of blood T cell repertoires in COVID-19. This clone occurred once. Assay used: immunoSEQ multiplex PCR; TCRdb lists only in-frame clones, some missing. The sample holds about 220,000 clones, about 78% seen once. V was cut by 2 bases and J by 3 bases, with 12 bases left in between. This CDR3 has 15 amino acids. The germline gives CDR1 SGHDT, CDR2 YYEEEE. V usage is TRBV5-6 and J usage is TRBJ2-1; tentative D call: TRBD1 (6 bases). The sample consisted of peripheral blood. The receptor comes from a woman between 70 and 85 years old with acute or convalescent COVID-19. CDR3 sequence reads: CASSFEGRGYNEQFF. CDR3 nucleotide sequence: TGTGCCAGCAGCTTTGAGGGCAGGGGCTACAATGAGCAGTTCTTC.